Below, 4 T cell receptor beta chains from the same sample are listed, as sequenced in a study of neurological immune-mediated disorders. TCRdb re-called the 5' RACE reads with MiXCR, one entry per CDR3 protein. The sample includes 77,000 or so distinct CDR3 sequences, approximately 9.4% of them seen just once. Sequenced input: PBMCs. Receptors originate from a man aged 50 or older in good health.

This clonotype was detected many times. The chain uses TRBV5-1 and TRBJ2-1; no clear D. Trimming removed 4 bases at V and 6 bases at J, with 8 bases between. This CDR3 has 12 residues. From germline, CDR1 is SGHRS and CDR2 YFSETQ. CDR3 sequence: CASSRIRNEQFF. CDR3 nucleotide sequence: TGCGCCAGCAGCCGCATCCGCAATGAGCAGTTCTTC.

The V and J genes are TRBV5-6 and TRBJ2-4; 8 nucleotides align to TRBD2. This CDR3 has 15 residues. Per the germline V gene, CDR1 is SGHDT and CDR2 is YYEEEE. Trimming removed 2 bases from V and 2 bases from J; junction bases left unmatched: 3. The CDR3 sequence is CASSFSGNSKNIQYF. CDR3 nucleotides: TGTGCCAGCAGCTTTAGCGGGAATTCCAAAAACATTCAGTACTTC.

This clonotype has a handful of counts. The CDR3 is CASSLGVSDGYTF. DNA for the CDR3: TGCGCCAGCAGCTTGGGTGTGTCGGATGGCTACACCTTC. This chain joins TRBV5-1 and TRBJ1-2, with unresolved D. This CDR3 has 13 amino acids. Germline values: CDR1 SGHRS, CDR2 YFSETQ. V was trimmed by 0 bases and J by 6 bases, leaving 9 bases between them.

This clonotype was seen at least ten times. The chain carries TRBV20-1 and TRBJ1-5; 7 bases are shared with TRBD1. Germline trimming cut 6 bases from V and 3 bases from J; bases unmatched to any gene: 8. Per the germline V gene, CDR1 is DFQATT and CDR2 is SNEGSKA (reference sequence). CDR3 length: 14 residues. The CDR3 DNA follows: TGCAGTGCCGACGCCGACAGGGACAATCAGCCCCAGCATTTT. Its protein product is CSADADRDNQPQHF.